The text below deals with one T cell receptor (beta chain). CDR3 length: 15 amino acids. Per the germline V gene, CDR1 is MNHNS and CDR2 is SASEGT. Trimming cost V 6 bases and J 5 bases; bases outside gene matches: 11. Normal lung was sampled as far from the tumour as possible, at least 3 cm. The data were obtained in a study of immune cell composition in non-small cell lung cancer. The repertoire was sequenced with immunoSEQ multiplex PCR; TCRdb's copy has only in-frame clones and lacks some. In the table there are some 3,200 clones, roughly 70% of which are singletons. The sample was also reused in another study, on CD4 T cells in lung cancer. That publication notes: Blood T cells were screened for responses to candidate mutation neoepitopes.

The sample was non-adjacent lung tissue. The chain recombines TRBV6-1 with TRBJ1-1, with 8 bases aligning to TRBD1. This receptor was taken from a human donor with non-small cell lung cancer. The CDR3: CASSPPGGQGTEAFF. The CDR3 region has the DNA TGTGCCAGCAGCCCTCCAGGGGGCCAGGGAACTGAAGCTTTCTTT.